The entry below gives a single TCR beta chain sequence along with its context. Recruited during active infection, patients (from Seattle) were subsequently followed longitudinally. The ends lost 0 bases at V and 0 bases at J; junction bases unmatched: 7. From germline, CDR1 is LNHDA and CDR2 SQIVND (reference sequence). The CDR3 has 17 residues. Sequencing used immunoSEQ multiplex PCR; TCRdb keeps in-frame clones, though not all of them. The table includes about 88,000 clones, roughly 85% detected once. This sample was included in a study of blood T cell repertoires in COVID-19. For the study at large: PBMCs, B-cell-depleted T cells, or T cells provided the cDNA or gDNA that made up the material.

This receptor was identified in a woman in her fifties or sixties with COVID-19, enrolled during active disease. The sample comprised peripheral blood. V gene TRBV19 combines with J gene TRBJ1-2; 7 nucleotides align to TRBD1. The CDR3 DNA reads TGTGCCAGTAGTATAGATCTTGCGGACAGGTCTAACTATGGCTACACCTTC. Residues: CASSIDLADRSNYGYTF.